This T cell receptor beta chain originates from a study of patients and donors after allogeneic stem cell transplantation. TCRdb re-derived calls from the RT-PCR reads in MiXCR, one entry per CDR3 protein. Among approximately 150,000 distinct CDR3 sequences listed, 30% to 45% were seen once. Trimming removed 2 bases from V and 6 bases from J, with 11 bases in between. The CDR3 totals 13 residues. This TCR was sampled from a human donor who was either an allogeneic HSCT recipient or a stem cell or donor lymphocyte infusion donor (not recorded which). It is not recorded whose cells these are; they may come from a transplant donor. Sequences were obtained from blood, either unsorted or a sorted T cell fraction (not recorded which). J is TRBJ2-7 and V is TRBV12-3 or TRBV12-4; the D call may be TRBD1 or TRBD2 (6 bases each). The CDR3 is CASSLTGAGEQYF. The CDR3, as DNA: TGTGCCAGCAGTTTAACGGGGGCCGGCGAGCAGTACTTC.